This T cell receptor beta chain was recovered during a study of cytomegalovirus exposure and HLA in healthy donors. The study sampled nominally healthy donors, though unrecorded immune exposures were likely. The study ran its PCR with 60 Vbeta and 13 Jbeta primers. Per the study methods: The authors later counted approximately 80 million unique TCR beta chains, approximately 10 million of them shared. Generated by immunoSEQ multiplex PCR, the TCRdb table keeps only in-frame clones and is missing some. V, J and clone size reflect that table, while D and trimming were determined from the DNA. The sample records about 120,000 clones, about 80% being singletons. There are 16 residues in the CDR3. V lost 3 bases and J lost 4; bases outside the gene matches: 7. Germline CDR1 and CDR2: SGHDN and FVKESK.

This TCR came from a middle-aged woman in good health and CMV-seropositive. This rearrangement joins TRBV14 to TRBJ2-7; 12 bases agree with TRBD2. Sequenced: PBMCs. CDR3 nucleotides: TGTGCCAGCAGCCACACTAGCGGGAGGTTATCGTACGAGCAGTACTTC. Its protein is CASSHTSGRLSYEQYF.